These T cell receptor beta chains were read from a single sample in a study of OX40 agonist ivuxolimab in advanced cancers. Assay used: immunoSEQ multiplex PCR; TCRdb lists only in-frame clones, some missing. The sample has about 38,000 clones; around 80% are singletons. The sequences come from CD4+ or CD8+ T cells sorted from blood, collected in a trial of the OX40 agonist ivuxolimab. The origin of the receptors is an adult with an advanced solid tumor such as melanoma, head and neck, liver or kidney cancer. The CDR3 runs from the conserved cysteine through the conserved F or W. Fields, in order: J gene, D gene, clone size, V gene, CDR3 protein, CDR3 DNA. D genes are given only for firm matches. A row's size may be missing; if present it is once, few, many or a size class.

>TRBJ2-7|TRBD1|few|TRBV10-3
CAISEKGQGYEQYF
TGTGCCATCAGTGAGAAGGGACAGGGCTACGAGCAGTACTTC
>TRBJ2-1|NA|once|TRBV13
CASRSGASEQFF
TGTGCCAGCAGATCGGGGGCAAGTGAGCAGTTCTTC
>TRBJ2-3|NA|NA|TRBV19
CASSIVGGPDTQYF
TGTGCCAGTAGTATAGTAGGAGGGCCAGATACGCAGTATTTT
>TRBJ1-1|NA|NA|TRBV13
CASSVGQMNTEAFF
TGTGCCAGCAGCGTAGGACAGATGAACACTGAAGCTTTCTTT
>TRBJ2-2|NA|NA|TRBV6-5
CASTKGRRGTGELFF
TGTGCCAGCACCAAAGGGCGGAGGGGCACCGGGGAGCTGTTTTTT
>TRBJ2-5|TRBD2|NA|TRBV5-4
CASSLGLAPMSQETQYF
TGTGCCAGCAGCTTGGGACTAGCCCCGATGTCCCAAGAGACCCAGTACTTC
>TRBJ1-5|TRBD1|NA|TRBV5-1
CASSLVGQGDRQPQHF
TGCGCCAGCAGCCTGGTCGGACAGGGTGATCGGCAGCCCCAGCATTTT
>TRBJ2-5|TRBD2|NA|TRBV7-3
CASSPSGSGGSRQETQYF
TGTGCCAGCAGCCCAAGCGGGAGCGGGGGGTCGCGTCAAGAGACCCAGTACTTC
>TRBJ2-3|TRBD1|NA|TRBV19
CASSIGSSGQPTDTQYF
TGTGCCAGTAGTATAGGTTCTTCGGGACAGCCCACAGATACGCAGTATTTT
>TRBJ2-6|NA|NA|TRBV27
CASRQNSGANVLTF
TGTGCCAGCAGACAGAACTCTGGGGCCAACGTCCTGACTTTC
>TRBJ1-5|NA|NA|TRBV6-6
CASRRQDSKDQPQHF
TGTGCCAGCCGCCGACAAGATTCAAAGGATCAGCCCCAGCATTTT
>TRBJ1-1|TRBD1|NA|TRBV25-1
CASSPGTGNTEAFF
TGTGCCAGCAGCCCGGGGACAGGGAACACTGAAGCTTTCTTT
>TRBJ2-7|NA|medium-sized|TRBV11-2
CASSLVSRGAYEQYF
TGTGCCAGCAGCTTAGTTTCCAGGGGGGCCTACGAGCAGTACTTC
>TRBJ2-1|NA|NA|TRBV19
CASSTPGGVSSYNEQFF
TGTGCCAGTAGTACCCCCGGGGGAGTGAGCTCCTACAATGAGCAGTTCTTC
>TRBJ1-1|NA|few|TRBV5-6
CASSLSGGSAEAFF
TGTGCCAGCAGCTTGTCGGGGGGTAGCGCTGAAGCTTTCTTT
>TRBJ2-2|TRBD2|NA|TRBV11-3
CASSSYRTSGGNTGELFF
TGTGCCAGCAGCTCCTACCGGACTAGCGGGGGGAACACCGGGGAGCTGTTTTTT
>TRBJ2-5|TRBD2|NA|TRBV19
CASRSGGQETQYF
TGTGCCAGTAGGAGCGGGGGGCAAGAGACCCAGTACTTC
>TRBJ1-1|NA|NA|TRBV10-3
CAISEDQRTEAFF
TGTGCCATCAGTGAGGACCAGCGGACTGAAGCTTTCTTT
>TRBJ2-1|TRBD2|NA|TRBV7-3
CASSLIGRLAGGSNEQFF
TGTGCCAGCAGCTTAATAGGGAGACTAGCGGGAGGGAGCAATGAGCAGTTCTTC
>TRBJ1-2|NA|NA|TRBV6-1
CASSRYREDYGYTF
TGTGCCAGCAGTCGATACAGGGAGGACTATGGCTACACCTTC
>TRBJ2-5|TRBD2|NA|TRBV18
CASSPPSGLVGETQYF
TGTGCCAGCTCACCACCTTCGGGACTAGTCGGGGAGACCCAGTACTTC
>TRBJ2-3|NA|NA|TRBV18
CASSPFRSTDTQYF
TGTGCCAGCTCACCTTTCAGAAGCACAGATACGCAGTATTTT
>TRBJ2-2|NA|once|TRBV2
CASMQIRNTGELFF
TGTGCCAGCATGCAGATCAGGAACACCGGGGAGCTGTTTTTT
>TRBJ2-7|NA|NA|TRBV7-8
CASSLNPLYEQYF
TGTGCCAGCAGCTTAAACCCCCTCTACGAGCAGTACTTC
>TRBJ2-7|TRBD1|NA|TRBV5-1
CASSRGQGLDEQYF
TGCGCCAGCAGCAGAGGACAGGGTCTGGACGAGCAGTACTTC
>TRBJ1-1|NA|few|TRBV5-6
CASSLFSSEAFF
TGTGCCAGCAGCTTGTTCAGTTCAGAAGCTTTCTTT
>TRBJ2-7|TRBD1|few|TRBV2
CASRGPRTGFRNYEQYF
TGTGCCAGCAGAGGACCTAGGACAGGGTTTCGAAACTACGAGCAGTACTTC
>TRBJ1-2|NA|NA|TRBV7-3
CASSQPPASYGYTF
TGTGCCAGCAGCCAGCCCCCAGCCTCATATGGCTACACCTTC